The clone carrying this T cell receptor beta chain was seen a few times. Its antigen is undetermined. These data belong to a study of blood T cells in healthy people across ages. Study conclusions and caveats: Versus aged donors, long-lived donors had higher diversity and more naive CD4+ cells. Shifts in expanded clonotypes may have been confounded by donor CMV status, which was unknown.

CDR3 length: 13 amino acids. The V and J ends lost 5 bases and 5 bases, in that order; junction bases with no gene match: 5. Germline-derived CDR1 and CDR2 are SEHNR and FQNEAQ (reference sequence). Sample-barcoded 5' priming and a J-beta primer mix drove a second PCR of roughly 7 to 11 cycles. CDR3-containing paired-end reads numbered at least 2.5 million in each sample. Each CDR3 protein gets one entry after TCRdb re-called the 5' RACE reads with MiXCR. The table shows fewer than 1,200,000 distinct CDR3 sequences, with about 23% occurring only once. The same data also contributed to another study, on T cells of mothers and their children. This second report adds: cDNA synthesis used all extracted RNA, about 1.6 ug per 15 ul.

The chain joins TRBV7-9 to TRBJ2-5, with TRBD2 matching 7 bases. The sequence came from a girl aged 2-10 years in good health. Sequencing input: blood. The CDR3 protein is CASSANGGETQYF. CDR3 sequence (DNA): TGTGCCAGCAGCGCGAACGGGGGGGAGACCCAGTACTTC.